This TCR beta chain derives from a study of graft-versus-host responses after intestinal transplantation. Study-level information: Each of the recipients got a multivisceral, liver-intestinal, or isolated intestinal transplant. Tacrolimus and steroids were given for around three years to all recipients after anti-thymocyte globulin induction. Overall study findings and caveats: Allografts of patients with graft-donor T cell macrochimerism showed high graft-versus-host to host-versus-graft clone ratios. The marrow of recipients harbored GvH clones, and ileum or blood showed some of them first.

In regard to this clone: Its antigen is unknown.

The method was immunoSEQ multiplex PCR; TCRdb's version includes in-frame clones alone and lacks a portion of them. The sample shows approximately 100,000 clones, 86% of them seen only once. The sequences come from PBMCs, collected 255 days after intestinal transplant. The sequence was obtained from a human patient who received an intestinal transplant, so some T cells may come from the graft donor.

The chain's CDR3 is CASSLDFSGANVLTF. The CDR3 DNA follows: TGTGCCAGCAGCCTGGACTTCTCTGGGGCCAACGTCCTGACTTTC. The J gene is TRBJ2-6, the V gene TRBV6-6; perhaps TRBD2 as D (5 bases). The length of the CDR3 is 15 residues. Germline V lookup: CDR1 MNHNY, CDR2 SVGAGI (reference sequence). V lost 6 bases and J 0 bases, leaving 9 bases between the germline ends.